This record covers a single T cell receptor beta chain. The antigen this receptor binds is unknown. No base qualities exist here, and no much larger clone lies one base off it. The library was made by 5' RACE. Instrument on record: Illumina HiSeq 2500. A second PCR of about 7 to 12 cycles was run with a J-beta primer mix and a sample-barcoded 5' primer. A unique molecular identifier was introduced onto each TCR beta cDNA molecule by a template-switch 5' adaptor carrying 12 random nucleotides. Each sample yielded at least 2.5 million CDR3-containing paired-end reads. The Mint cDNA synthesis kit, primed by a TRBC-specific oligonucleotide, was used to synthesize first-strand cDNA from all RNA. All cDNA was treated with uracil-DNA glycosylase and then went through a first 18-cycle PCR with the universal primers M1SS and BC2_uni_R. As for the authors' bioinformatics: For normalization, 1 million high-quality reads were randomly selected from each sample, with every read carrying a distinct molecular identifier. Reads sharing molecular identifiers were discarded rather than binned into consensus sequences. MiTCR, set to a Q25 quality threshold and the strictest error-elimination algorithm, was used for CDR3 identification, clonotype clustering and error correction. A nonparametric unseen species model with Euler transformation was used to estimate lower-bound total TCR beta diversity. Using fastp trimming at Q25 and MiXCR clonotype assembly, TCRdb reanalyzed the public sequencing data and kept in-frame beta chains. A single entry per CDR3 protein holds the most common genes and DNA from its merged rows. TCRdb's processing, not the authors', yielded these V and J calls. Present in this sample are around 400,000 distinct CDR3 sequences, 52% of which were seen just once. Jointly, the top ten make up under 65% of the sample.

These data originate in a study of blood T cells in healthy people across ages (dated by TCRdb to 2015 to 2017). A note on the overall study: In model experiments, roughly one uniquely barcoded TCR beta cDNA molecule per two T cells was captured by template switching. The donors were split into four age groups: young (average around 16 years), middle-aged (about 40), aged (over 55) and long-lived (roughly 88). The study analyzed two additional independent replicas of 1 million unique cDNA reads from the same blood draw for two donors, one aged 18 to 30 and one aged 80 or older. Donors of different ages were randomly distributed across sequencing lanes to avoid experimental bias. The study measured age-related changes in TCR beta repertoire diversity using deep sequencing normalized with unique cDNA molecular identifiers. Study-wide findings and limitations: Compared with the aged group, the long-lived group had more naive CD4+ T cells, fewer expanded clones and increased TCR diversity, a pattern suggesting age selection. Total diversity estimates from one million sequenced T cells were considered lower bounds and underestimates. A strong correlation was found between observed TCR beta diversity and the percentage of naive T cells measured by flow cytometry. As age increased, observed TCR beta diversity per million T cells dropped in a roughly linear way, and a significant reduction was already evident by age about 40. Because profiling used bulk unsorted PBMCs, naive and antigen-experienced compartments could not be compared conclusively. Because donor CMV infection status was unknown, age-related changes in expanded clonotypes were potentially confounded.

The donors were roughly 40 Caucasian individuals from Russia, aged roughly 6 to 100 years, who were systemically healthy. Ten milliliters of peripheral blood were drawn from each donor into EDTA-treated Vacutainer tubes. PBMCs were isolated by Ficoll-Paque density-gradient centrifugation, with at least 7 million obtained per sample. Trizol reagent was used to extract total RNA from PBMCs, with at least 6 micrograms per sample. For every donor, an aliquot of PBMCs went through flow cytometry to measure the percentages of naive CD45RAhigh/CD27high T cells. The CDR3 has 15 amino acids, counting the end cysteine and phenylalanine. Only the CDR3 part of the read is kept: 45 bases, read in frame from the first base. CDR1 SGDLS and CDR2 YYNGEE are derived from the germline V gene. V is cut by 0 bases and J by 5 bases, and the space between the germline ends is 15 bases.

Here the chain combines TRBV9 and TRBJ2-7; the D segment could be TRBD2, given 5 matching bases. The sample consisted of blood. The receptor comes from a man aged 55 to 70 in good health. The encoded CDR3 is CASSVAPNRGDEQYF. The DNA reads TGTGCCAGCAGCGTAGCCCCGAACCGGGGAGACGAGCAGTACTTC.